A single sample is the source of the 23 T cell receptor beta chains below, sequenced in a study of neurological immune-mediated disorders. TCRdb re-derived calls from the 5' RACE reads in MiXCR, one entry per CDR3 protein. This sample yields tens of thousands of distinct CDR3 sequences, of which roughly 4.6% are seen a single time; about 3% belongs to the top ten. Sample: PBMCs. Receptors were obtained from a man aged 45-65 years with multiple sclerosis.

Many counts were recorded for this clonotype. The chain uses TRBV10-3 and TRBJ1-1; TRBD1 might be the D (5 bases). V shed 6 bases and J shed 6 bases, with 20 bases lying between them. Germline CDR1 ENHRY, CDR2 SYGVKD. CDR3 length: 15 amino acids. The CDR3 reads CAISPLLGGMAEAFF. CDR3 DNA: TGTGCCATCAGCCCCCTTTTGGGGGGGATGGCTGAAGCTTTCTTT.

This clonotype has ten or more counts. V and J are TRBV27 and TRBJ2-5; D gene uncertain. V lost 2 bases and J lost 3, with 10 bases in between. The CDR3 is made up of 14 amino acids. CDR1 and CDR2 (germline): MNHEY, SMNVEV (reference sequence). The CDR3 spells CASSLLGEEETQYF. In DNA, the CDR3 is TGTGCCAGCAGTTTACTTGGGGAAGAAGAGACCCAGTACTTC.

This clonotype was seen many times. The chain employs TRBV27 and TRBJ1-5; D is unclear. Germline V gene data show CDR1 as MNHEY and CDR2 as SMNVEV (reference sequence). V was pared by 3 bases and J by 1 base, with 7 bases between. The CDR3 sequence is 14 residues long. The CDR3 sequence: CASSFSGSNQPQHF. Here the CDR3 DNA reads TGTGCCAGCAGTTTTTCGGGGAGCAATCAGCCCCAGCATTTT.

This clonotype has more than one count but fewer than ten. This rearrangement joins TRBV4-1 to TRBJ1-3; no reliable D call. CDR1 MGHRA and CDR2 YSYEKL come from the germline V gene. The CDR3 has 16 amino acids. Trimming took off 3 bases at V and 0 bases at J, with 12 bases between the two ends. This chain's CDR3 is CASSQEGRLSGNTIYF. The CDR3 DNA is TGCGCCAGCAGCCAGGAAGGGAGACTCTCTGGAAACACCATATATTTT.

As regards this clonotype: A much larger clone differs by one base, so this may be a read error. The chain carries TRBV3-1 and TRBJ1-1, with no clear D. Germline values: CDR1 LGHDT, CDR2 YNNKEL (reference sequence). Deletions cut 0 bases from V and 1 base from J, with 6 bases between. The CDR3 loop spans 14 amino acids. DNA for the CDR3: TGTGCCAGCAGCCAAGAGATGACGAACACTGAAGCTTTCTTT. As protein: CASSQEMTNTEAFF.

This clonotype was seen repeatedly, ten times or more. The genes are TRBV14 and TRBJ1-4; D unclear. Germline loops: CDR1 SGHDN, CDR2 FVKESK. V was pared by 0 bases and J by 4 bases, with 9 bases between. CDR3 size: 15 residues. The CDR3 spells CASSQESGFNEKLFF. CDR3 nucleotides: TGTGCCAGCAGCCAAGAGTCTGGGTTTAATGAAAAACTGTTTTTT.

At least ten counts were recorded for this clonotype. The chain recombines TRBV7-9 with TRBJ2-7; 9 bases agree with TRBD1. Germline CDR1 SEHNR, CDR2 FQNEAQ (reference sequence). The trim removed 5 bases at V and 6 bases at J, leaving 8 bases unmatched. This CDR3 is built from 14 residues. CDR3 residues: CASSPGTGPGEQYF. For the CDR3, the DNA is TGTGCCAGCAGCCCAGGGACAGGGCCCGGCGAGCAGTACTTC.

About this clonotype: Since a much larger clone is just one base distant, this may be a read error. This rearrangement joins TRBV29-1 to TRBJ1-1; D ambiguous. V gave up 2 bases and J gave up 1 base, with 8 bases separating them. From germline, CDR1 is SQVTM and CDR2 ANQGSEA. The CDR3 is 13 residues long. In nucleotides, the CDR3 is TGCAGCGTTGAATATATGGGGAACACTGAAGCTTTCTTT. This gives the protein CSVEYMGNTEAFF.

This clonotype was seen many times. The V call is TRBV6-5, the J call TRBJ2-1; D may match TRBD1 or TRBD2 (5 bases each). Germline loops: CDR1 MNHEY, CDR2 SVGAGI. The V end lost 10 bases, the J end lost 2 bases, and 12 bases lay between the germline ends. This CDR3 contains 13 residues. DNA of the CDR3: TGTGCCACACGGTGGGGGACCTACAATGAGCAGTTCTTC. Its protein is CATRWGTYNEQFF.

Ten or more counts support this clonotype. The chain carries TRBV4-1 and TRBJ2-7; D may match TRBD1 or TRBD2 (5 bases each). CDR1 is MGHRA and CDR2 is YSYEKL in the germline V gene. The CDR3 runs to 14 residues. The ends were cut back, 5 bases at V and 0 bases at J, with 11 bases in the middle. The CDR3 bases are TGCGCCAGCAGCGGAGAGGGGCCCTCCTACGAGCAGTACTTC. This sequence encodes CASSGEGPSYEQYF.

This clonotype was detected many times. The V gene is TRBV7-6, the J gene TRBJ2-6; no clear D. Germline V CDR1 and CDR2: SGHVS, FNYEAQ. Trimming pared 5 bases from V and 4 bases from J, leaving 12 bases between. This CDR3 comprises 15 residues. CDR3 sequence reads: CASSGGRPGANVLTF. CDR3 DNA sequence: TGTGCCAGCAGCGGCGGACGGCCCGGGGCCAACGTCCTGACTTTC.

There are many counts of this clonotype. This sequence joins TRBV9 and TRBJ2-3; 7 positions match TRBD2. V was pared by 7 bases and J by 2 bases, with 13 bases of the junction left unmatched. Germline V CDR1 and CDR2: SGDLS, YYNGEE. This CDR3 region has 16 residues. The CDR3 is CASGEGAGIHTDTQYF. The CDR3 nucleotides are TGTGCCAGCGGGGAGGGAGCGGGCATACACACAGATACGCAGTATTTT.

This chain uses TRBV5-1 with TRBJ2-3; D remains unclear. V was trimmed by 5 bases and J by 1 base, leaving 11 bases between them. Per germline, CDR1 SGHRS and CDR2 YFSETQ. CDR3 length: 14 amino acids. The CDR3 region is CASRFSVGTDTQYF. The CDR3 DNA is TGCGCCAGCAGATTCTCAGTAGGCACAGATACGCAGTATTTT. The entire variable domain, with the rest obtained from reference TRBV5-1 and TRBJ2-3, is as follows: KAGVTQTPRYLIKTRGQQVTLSCSPISGHRSVSWYQQTPGQGLQFLFEYFSETQRNKGNFPGRFSGRQFSNSRSEMNVSTLELGDSALYLCASRFSVGTDTQYFGPGTRLTVL.

CDR3 DNA: TGTGCCAGCAGTTCATCGACTAGCGGGAGGGGGACCCAGTACTTC. Translated: CASSSSTSGRGTQYF. The rearrangement joins TRBV27 to TRBJ2-5; 14 nucleotides align to TRBD2. The CDR3 sequence is 15 residues long. The germline gives CDR1 MNHEY, CDR2 SMNVEV (reference sequence). Trimming removed 4 bases from V and 7 bases from J; junction bases left unmatched: 5.

This clonotype appeared many times. In nucleotides, the CDR3 is TGTGCCAGCACCCGGGATCCGGGGGAGACCCAGTACTTC. Its translation: CASTRDPGETQYF. The rearrangement links TRBV6-1 to TRBJ2-5; tentatively, D is TRBD2 (5 bases). Trimming shortened V by 7 bases and J by 5 bases, and 14 bases separated the two germline ends. The germline CDR1 and CDR2 sequences are MNHNS and SASEGT. The CDR3 contains 13 residues.

This clonotype was observed at least ten times. The V call is TRBV5-1, the J call TRBJ1-4; 9 bases line up with TRBD1. CDR3 length: 13 residues. With 6 bases clipped from V and 5 bases from J, the junction kept 2 bases outside the gene matches. Germline V CDR1 and CDR2: SGHRS, YFSETQ. The CDR3 loop reads CASTTGGNEKLFF. The CDR3 nucleotides are TGCGCCAGCACCACAGGGGGCAATGAAAAACTGTTTTTT. Variable domain in full (rest from reference TRBV5-1 and TRBJ1-4): KAGVTQTPRYLIKTRGQQVTLSCSPISGHRSVSWYQQTPGQGLQFLFEYFSETQRNKGNFPGRFSGRQFSNSRSEMNVSTLELGDSALYLCASTTGGNEKLFFGSGTQLSVL.

At least ten counts were recorded for this clonotype. The chain is built from TRBV25-1 and TRBJ1-2, with 7 bases that match TRBD1. Unmatched junction bases numbered 8, after V lost 7 bases and J lost 6 bases. This CDR3 spans 13 amino acids. Germline CDR1 reads MGHDK; CDR2 reads SYGVNS. For the CDR3, the DNA is TGTGCCAGCAAACAGGGGAGGGAAAATGGCTACACCTTC. Encoded protein: CASKQGRENGYTF.

Many counts were recorded for this clonotype. A much larger clone lies one base from this, so it may be a read error. The chain links TRBV20-1 to TRBJ2-1; D is undetermined. CDR3 size: 12 residues. The V and J ends lost 4 bases and 8 bases respectively, with 12 bases between them. CDR1 and CDR2 (germline): DFQATT, SNEGSKA (reference sequence). CDR3 nucleotide sequence: TGCAGTGCTAAGGGAAAGAATGATGAGCAGTTCTTC. Residues: CSAKGKNDEQFF.

At least ten counts were recorded for this clonotype. The chain carries TRBV9 and TRBJ2-7; 14 nucleotides align to TRBD2. This CDR3 is built from 17 residues. Per germline, CDR1 SGDLS and CDR2 YYNGEE. With V trimmed by 2 bases and J by 3 bases, 7 bases remained unmatched. CDR3 bases: TGTGCCAGCAGCGTCCGACTAGCGGGAGGGAGTTGCTACGAGCAGTACTTC. The encoded protein is CASSVRLAGGSCYEQYF.

This clonotype has ten or more counts. The rearrangement links TRBV5-1 to TRBJ2-7, with a possible D match to TRBD1 (5 bases). The CDR3 consists of 15 residues. CDR1 is SGHRS and CDR2 is YFSETQ in the germline V gene. The V and J ends lost 0 bases and 3 bases respectively, with 13 bases between them. CDR3 region: CASSLEVGVNYEQYF. Written as DNA, the CDR3 is TGCGCCAGCAGCTTGGAGGTAGGGGTAAACTACGAGCAGTACTTC.

This clonotype was seen at least ten times. This rearrangement joins TRBV7-3 to TRBJ2-1; 7 bases match TRBD1. Germline assignment: CDR1 SGHTA and CDR2 FQGTGA. The CDR3 consists of 15 residues. V shed 2 bases and J 4 bases; nucleotides not matched to a gene: 5. The CDR3 DNA reads TGTGCCAGCAGCTTAGGGACAGCGGAGTACAATGAGCAGTTCTTC. Translation gives CASSLGTAEYNEQFF.

This clonotype showed up many times. At one end, the junction sequence differs from germline, possibly due to a read error. The chain carries TRBV12-3 or TRBV12-4 and TRBJ1-5; D is possibly TRBD1 (6 bases). This CDR3 spans 16 amino acids. The CDR3 nucleotides read TGTGCCAGCAGTTCCCCGACAGGCAATAGCAATCAGCCCCAGAATTTT. It is translated as CASSSPTGNSNQPQNF.

This clonotype was picked up many times. This chain uses TRBV5-1 with TRBJ2-5; either TRBD1 or TRBD2 may fit D (5 bases each). The germline V gene encodes CDR1 SGHRS and CDR2 YFSETQ. The CDR3 extends over 13 amino acids. Trimming stripped 0 bases from V and 5 bases from J, with 8 bases between. The CDR3 sequence: CASSLVGEETQYF. Here the CDR3 DNA reads TGCGCCAGCAGCTTGGTGGGGGAGGAGACCCAGTACTTC.